Here is one T cell receptor beta chain with its context. The antigen remains unidentified. This entry comes from a study of cytomegalovirus exposure and HLA in healthy donors. Study overall: Of around 400 genotyped donors, 81% grouped in the Caucasian-associated ancestry cluster.

The germline CDR1 and CDR2 sequences are MDHEN and SYDVKM. CDR3 length: 15 amino acids. V lost 4 bases to trimming and J lost 4 bases; unmatched junction nucleotides: 4. 13 Jbeta primers and 60 Vbeta primers were used for the PCR. The repertoire was sequenced with immunoSEQ multiplex PCR; TCRdb's copy has only in-frame clones and lacks some. The sample has more than 90,000 clones, roughly 74% seen once; the top ten hold 1.5% to 2%. Overall study findings and caveats: Cytomegalovirus association was listed for about 170 TCR beta chains. A later analysis revealed that TCR association rates differed between HLA loci, peaking at DRB1 and bottoming out at HLA-C. As confirmed in vitro, a few CMV-associated chains were specific for CMV antigens.

The TCR originated in a woman between 35 and 50 years old in good health and CMV-seronegative. The chain couples TRBV28 to TRBJ2-7; 13 bases agree with TRBD2. The sequenced sample consisted of PBMCs. The CDR3 DNA reads TGTGCCAGCAGTTGGGGACTAGCGGGACCTTACGAGCAGTACTTC. Amino acid sequence: CASSWGLAGPYEQYF.